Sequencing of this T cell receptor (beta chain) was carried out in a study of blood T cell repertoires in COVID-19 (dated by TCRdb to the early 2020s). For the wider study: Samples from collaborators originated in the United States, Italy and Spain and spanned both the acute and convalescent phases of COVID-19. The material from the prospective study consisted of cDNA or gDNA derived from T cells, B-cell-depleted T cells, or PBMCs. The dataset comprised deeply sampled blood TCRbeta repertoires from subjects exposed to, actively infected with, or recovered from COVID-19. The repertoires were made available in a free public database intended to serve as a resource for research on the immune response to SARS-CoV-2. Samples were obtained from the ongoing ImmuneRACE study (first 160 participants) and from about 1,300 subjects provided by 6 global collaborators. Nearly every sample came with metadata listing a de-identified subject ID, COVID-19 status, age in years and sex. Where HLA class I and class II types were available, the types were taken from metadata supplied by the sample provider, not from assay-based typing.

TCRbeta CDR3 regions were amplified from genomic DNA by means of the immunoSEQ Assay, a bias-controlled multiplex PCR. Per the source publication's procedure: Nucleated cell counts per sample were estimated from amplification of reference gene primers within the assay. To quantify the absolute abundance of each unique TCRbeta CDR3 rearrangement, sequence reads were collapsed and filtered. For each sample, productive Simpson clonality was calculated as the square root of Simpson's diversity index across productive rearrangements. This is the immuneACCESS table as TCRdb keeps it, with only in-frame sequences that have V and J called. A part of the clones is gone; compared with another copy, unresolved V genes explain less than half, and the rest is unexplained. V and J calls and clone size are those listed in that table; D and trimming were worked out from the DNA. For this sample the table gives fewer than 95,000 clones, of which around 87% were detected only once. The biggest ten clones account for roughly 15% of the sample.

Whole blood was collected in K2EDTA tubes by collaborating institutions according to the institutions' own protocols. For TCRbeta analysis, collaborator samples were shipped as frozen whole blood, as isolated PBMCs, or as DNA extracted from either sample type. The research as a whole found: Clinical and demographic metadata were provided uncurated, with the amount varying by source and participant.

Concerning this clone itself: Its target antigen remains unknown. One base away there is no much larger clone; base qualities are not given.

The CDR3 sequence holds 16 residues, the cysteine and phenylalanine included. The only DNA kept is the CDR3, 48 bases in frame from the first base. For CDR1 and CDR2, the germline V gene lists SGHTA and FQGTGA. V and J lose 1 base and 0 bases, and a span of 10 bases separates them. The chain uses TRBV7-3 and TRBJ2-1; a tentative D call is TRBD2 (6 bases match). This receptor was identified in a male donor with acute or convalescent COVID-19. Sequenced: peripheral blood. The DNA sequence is TGTGCCAGCAGCTTAAACGGGGGTAGCTCCTACAATGAGCAGTTCTTC. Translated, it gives CASSLNGGSSYNEQFF. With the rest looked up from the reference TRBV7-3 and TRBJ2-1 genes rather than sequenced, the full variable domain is GAGVSQTPSNKVTEKGKYVELRCDPISGHTALYWYRQSLGQGPEFLIYFQGTGAADDSGLPNDRFFAVRPEGSVSTLKIQRTERGDSAVYLCASSLNGGSSYNEQFFGPGTRLTVL.